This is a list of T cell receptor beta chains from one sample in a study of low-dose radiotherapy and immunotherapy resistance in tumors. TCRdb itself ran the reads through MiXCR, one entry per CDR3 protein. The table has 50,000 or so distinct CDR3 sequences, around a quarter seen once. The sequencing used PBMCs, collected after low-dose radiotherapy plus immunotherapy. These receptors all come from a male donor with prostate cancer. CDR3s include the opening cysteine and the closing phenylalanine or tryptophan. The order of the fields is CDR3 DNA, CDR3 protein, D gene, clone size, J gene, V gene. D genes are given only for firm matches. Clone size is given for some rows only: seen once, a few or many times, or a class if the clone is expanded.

DNA: TGTGCCAGCAGCTCACGGGACAGCTTGTTCGGGGGCTACACCTTC
CDR3: CASSSRDSLFGGYTF
D: TRBD1
size: NA
J: TRBJ1-2
V: TRBV13

DNA: TGTGCCAGTAGATCCGTGGGTAGCAATCAGCCCCAGCATTTT
CDR3: CASRSVGSNQPQHF
D: NA
size: NA
J: TRBJ1-5
V: TRBV19

DNA: TGCGCCAGCAGAGAGGACAGCAATCAGCCCCAGCATTTT
CDR3: CASREDSNQPQHF
D: NA
size: many
J: TRBJ1-5
V: TRBV5-1

DNA: TGTGCCAGCAGCGTAGGGGTAGCGGCGGAGACCCAGTACTTC
CDR3: CASSVGVAAETQYF
D: NA
size: many
J: TRBJ2-5
V: TRBV9

DNA: TGTGCCACCAGTGGGCGACTAGCGGGGGTTTTCCGCACAGATACGCAGTATTTT
CDR3: CATSGRLAGVFRTDTQYF
D: TRBD2
size: many
J: TRBJ2-3
V: TRBV24-1

DNA: TGTGCCAGCAGCTTAGATCTCGGGGGGATCACAGATACGCAGTATTTT
CDR3: CASSLDLGGITDTQYF
D: TRBD2
size: many
J: TRBJ2-3
V: TRBV11-2

DNA: TGTGCCAGCAGCGGGACAGGGCAAAGGGACAATCAGCCCCAGCATTTT
CDR3: CASSGTGQRDNQPQHF
D: TRBD1
size: many
J: TRBJ1-5
V: TRBV2

DNA: TGTGCCAGCAGCTCCGGGACAGGGCAATACAATGAGCAGTTCTTC
CDR3: CASSSGTGQYNEQFF
D: TRBD1
size: few
J: TRBJ2-1
V: TRBV6-5

DNA: TGCAGTGCTAGCTGGCGGGGGGAGGGAGAGACCCAGTACTTC
CDR3: CSASWRGEGETQYF
D: TRBD2
size: many
J: TRBJ2-5
V: TRBV20-1

DNA: TGTGCCAGCAGTCCCCGACAGGGACCCTACAATGAGCAGTTCTTC
CDR3: CASSPRQGPYNEQFF
D: TRBD1
size: many
J: TRBJ2-1
V: TRBV25-1

DNA: TGTGCCAGCAGCCAAGGAGAGAACACTGAAGCTTTCTTT
CDR3: CASSQGENTEAFF
D: NA
size: many
J: TRBJ1-1
V: TRBV3-1

DNA: TGCGCCAGCAGCATTGGGACTAGCGGAAACACAGATACGCAGTATTTT
CDR3: CASSIGTSGNTDTQYF
D: TRBD2
size: many
J: TRBJ2-3
V: TRBV5-1

DNA: TGCGCCAGCAGCGACACGGGGGGCTCCACCGGGGAGCTGTTTTTT
CDR3: CASSDTGGSTGELFF
D: NA
size: NA
J: TRBJ2-2
V: TRBV5-1

DNA: TGTGCCAGCAGCGTAGGAGGGGTTGGAAACACCATATATTTT
CDR3: CASSVGGVGNTIYF
D: NA
size: NA
J: TRBJ1-3
V: TRBV9

DNA: TGCAGTGCTACCGGGGGGGCCTTCGGGGAGCTGTTTTTT
CDR3: CSATGGAFGELFF
D: TRBD2
size: NA
J: TRBJ2-2
V: TRBV20-1

DNA: TGCGCCAGCAGCCAAGATCGGGGGGCTCTACATCAGCCCCAGCATTTT
CDR3: CASSQDRGALHQPQHF
D: NA
size: many
J: TRBJ1-5
V: TRBV4-1

DNA: TGTGCCAGCAGTTCCCAACTGTCGAGCACAGATACGCAGTATTTT
CDR3: CASSSQLSSTDTQYF
D: NA
size: many
J: TRBJ2-3
V: TRBV12-3/TRBV12-4

DNA: TGTGCCAGCAGTATATCAGACAGAGCGGGGCAGTACTTC
CDR3: CASSISDRAGQYF
D: NA
size: NA
J: TRBJ2-7
V: TRBV12-3/TRBV12-4

DNA: TGCAGCGTTGTACGGGACAGGGGGGTTAGTGAGCAGTTCTTC
CDR3: CSVVRDRGVSEQFF
D: TRBD1
size: many
J: TRBJ2-1
V: TRBV29-1

DNA: TGCAGTGCTTTGGCAGGGATGGGAGGAGCTTTCTTT
CDR3: CSALAGMGGAFF
D: NA
size: NA
J: TRBJ1-1
V: TRBV20-1

DNA: TGTGCCAGCAGCAGAGAAAGCTATAGCAATCAGCCCCAGCATTTT
CDR3: CASSRESYSNQPQHF
D: NA
size: NA
J: TRBJ1-5
V: TRBV6-4

DNA: TGTGCCAGCAGCGCAGGGACAGTCCAAGAGACCCAGTACTTC
CDR3: CASSAGTVQETQYF
D: TRBD1
size: many
J: TRBJ2-5
V: TRBV9